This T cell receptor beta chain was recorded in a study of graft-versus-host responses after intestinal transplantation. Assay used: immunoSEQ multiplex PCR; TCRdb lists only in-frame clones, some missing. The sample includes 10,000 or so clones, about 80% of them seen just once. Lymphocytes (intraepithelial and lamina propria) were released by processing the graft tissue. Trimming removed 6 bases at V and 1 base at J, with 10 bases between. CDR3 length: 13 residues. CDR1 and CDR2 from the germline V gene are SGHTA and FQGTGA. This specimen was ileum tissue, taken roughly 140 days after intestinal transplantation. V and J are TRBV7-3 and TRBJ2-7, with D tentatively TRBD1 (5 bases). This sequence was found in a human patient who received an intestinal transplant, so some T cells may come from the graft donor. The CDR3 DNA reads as TGTGCCAGCAGTTCGGACACATCCTACGAGCAGTACTTC. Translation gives CASSSDTSYEQYF.